Shown below are 7 T cell receptor beta chains from a single sample sequenced in a study of OX40 agonist ivuxolimab in advanced cancers. Clones were sequenced by immunoSEQ multiplex PCR, and TCRdb holds only the in-frame ones, with some missing. The table includes some 7,100 clones, roughly 85% detected once. This material consisted of CD4+ or CD8+ T cells sorted from blood, taken in a trial of the OX40 agonist ivuxolimab. These receptors originate from an adult with an advanced solid tumor such as melanoma, head and neck, liver or kidney cancer.

The V call is TRBV5-1, the J call TRBJ2-7, with D possibly being TRBD2 (6 bases). The CDR3 runs 14 residues. V was shortened by 4 bases and J by 1 base, with 12 bases between the two germline ends. Germline V gene lookup returns CDR1 SGHRS and CDR2 YFSETQ. The CDR3 is CASSNIGGSYEQYF. CDR3 bases: TGCGCCAGCAGCAATATCGGGGGATCCTACGAGCAGTACTTC.

The chain recombines TRBV6-1 with TRBJ1-2, with 7 positions matching TRBD1. The germline V gene encodes CDR1 MNHNS and CDR2 SASEGT. J lost 2 bases, V lost 3 bases, and 6 bases had no gene match. CDR3 length: 15 amino acids. In nucleotides, the CDR3 is TGTGCCAGCAGTGATCGAAAGGGGGCCAACTATGGCTACACCTTC. Its translation is CASSDRKGANYGYTF.

This chain links TRBV28 with TRBJ1-4; 8 nucleotides agree with TRBD1. This CDR3 spans 14 amino acids. Germline V gene data show CDR1 as MDHEN and CDR2 as SYDVKM. Germline trimming cut 5 bases from V and 3 bases from J; bases unmatched to any gene: 2. As DNA, the CDR3 is TGTGCCAGCAGTCCGGGACAGGCTAATGAAAAACTGTTTTTT. This translates into CASSPGQANEKLFF. Full variable domain (missing parts from reference TRBV28 and TRBJ1-4): DVKVTQSSRYLVKRTGEKVFLECVQDMDHENMFWYRQDPGLGLRLIYFSYDVKMKEKGDIPEGYSVSREKKERFSLILESASTNQTSMYLCASSPGQANEKLFFGSGTQLSVL.

V is TRBV10-3 and J is TRBJ2-2; possibly TRBD1 for D (6 bases). Germline V gives CDR1 ENHRY, CDR2 SYGVKD. V lost 3 bases and J 4 bases, leaving 12 bases between the germline ends. This CDR3 contains 15 residues. CDR3: CAISDHGQFTGELFF. CDR3 bases: TGTGCCATCAGTGATCACGGACAGTTCACCGGGGAGCTGTTTTTT.

The chain links TRBV28 to TRBJ1-2, with 7 bases fitting TRBD1. This CDR3 is 13 amino acids long. Trimming took 8 bases from V and 4 from J; bases not matched to a gene: 7. Germline loops: CDR1 MDHEN, CDR2 SYDVKM. CDR3 sequence reads: CASARGFAYGYTF. The CDR3, as DNA: TGTGCCAGCGCCAGGGGGTTTGCCTATGGCTACACCTTC.

The chain carries TRBV6-1 and TRBJ2-1; D might be TRBD1 (5 bases). The V gene's germline CDR1 is MNHNS and CDR2 SASEGT. Between the trimmed V and J ends, which lost 7 bases and 6 bases, there was a span of 16 bases. This CDR3 region has 14 residues. The CDR3 here is CASTTVGYSNEQFF. In DNA, the CDR3 is TGTGCCAGCACGACAGTGGGGTATAGCAATGAGCAGTTCTTC.

This rearrangement joins TRBV6-5 to TRBJ2-7, with D tentatively TRBD1 or TRBD2 (5 bases each). V was clipped by 5 bases and J by 1 base, with 9 bases between them. This CDR3 region has 13 residues. Looked up from germline, CDR1 is MNHEY and CDR2 is SVGAGI. In DNA, the CDR3 is TGTGCCAGCAGTAGCGGACATTCCTACGAGCAGTACTTC. It translates to CASSSGHSYEQYF.